This T cell receptor (beta chain) emerged from a study of T cell repertoires in cytomegalovirus infection. Germline V gene data show CDR1 as MDHEN and CDR2 as SYDVKM. This CDR3 region has 14 residues. The ends were cut back, 8 bases at V and 1 base at J, with 12 bases in the middle. This clonotype has a handful of counts. Using its own MiXCR run on the reads, TCRdb lists one record per CDR3 protein. The sample holds around 260,000 distinct CDR3 sequences, roughly 10% seen once. The chain carries TRBV28 and TRBJ2-4; D is undetermined. The TCR originated in a human donor in good health (CMV status not recorded). Some clones in this sample may be carry-over from other donors' samples. Sequenced material: PBMCs. CDR3 region: CASRQGMAKNIQYF. CDR3 sequence (DNA): TGTGCCAGCCGTCAAGGCATGGCCAAAAACATTCAGTACTTC.